What follows is one TCR beta chain and its context. The antigen this receptor binds is unknown. No qualities accompany the bases; no much larger clone lies one base away. CDR1 MDHEN and CDR2 SYDVKM are derived from the germline V gene. There are 12 amino acids in the CDR3, from cysteine to phenylalanine inclusive. Of all the DNA, just the CDR3 is kept, 36 bases in frame from base 1. Trimming takes 2 bases from V and 10 bases from J, and the germline ends sit 9 bases apart. The immunoSEQ Assay, a bias-controlled multiplex PCR, was used to amplify TCRbeta CDR3 regions from genomic DNA. From the authors' description of their analysis: Within the assay, amplification of reference gene primers was used to estimate how many nucleated cells each sample contained. To quantify the absolute abundance of each unique TCRbeta CDR3 rearrangement, sequence reads were collapsed and filtered. For each sample, productive Simpson clonality was calculated as the square root of Simpson's diversity index across productive rearrangements. TCRdb carries this immuneACCESS record with in-frame sequences only. Its versions omit some clonotypes, under half of them owing to an unresolved V gene in the studies checked, with the rest unexplained. The V and J calls and clone size are taken from that table; D and trimming were inferred from the DNA. This sample is represented by 95,000 to 150,000 clones; roughly 84% of them were singletons. 3.9% of the sample lies in the top ten.

Participants in the prospective study were enrolled through a virtual design, were aged roughly 18 to 90 years, and lived in 24 United States geographic areas. To assign participants to cohorts, the prospective study relied on clinical history that participants themselves reported in a screening survey and a study questionnaire. For ImmuneRACE Cohort 3, a participant was defined as recovered based on two consecutive negative NP/OP PCR tests, clearance by a healthcare professional, or resolution of symptoms. In the prospective study, mobile phlebotomists collected whole blood, serum and a nasopharyngeal or oropharyngeal swab from each participant. Additional blood draws and questionnaires over an approximately two-month period could optionally be provided by prospective study participants. Before DNA extraction, blood samples from the prospective study were shipped at room temperature or frozen.

This sample was included in a study of blood T cell repertoires in COVID-19 (dated by TCRdb to between 2020 and 2021). About the full investigation: Collaborator samples came from the United States, Italy and Spain and covered acute and convalescent phases of COVID-19. Deeply sampled blood TCRbeta repertoires from subjects exposed to, actively infected with, or recovered from COVID-19 were included in the dataset. Nearly every sample came with metadata listing a de-identified subject ID, COVID-19 status, age in years and sex. A freely available public database, intended as a resource for researchers studying the immune response to SARS-CoV-2, is where the repertoires were released. Where available, HLA class I and class II types were taken from metadata supplied by the sample provider and were not determined by assay-based typing. Samples came from the ongoing ImmuneRACE study (first 160 participants) plus 1,254 subjects from 6 global collaborators. The material from the prospective study consisted of cDNA or gDNA derived from T cells, B-cell-depleted T cells, or PBMCs.

Study-wide conclusions, independent of this receptor: How much clinical and demographic metadata was included differed by source and by participant, and the metadata was provided uncurated.

This receptor was identified in a woman in her 30s who had recovered from COVID-19. Sequencing used PBMCs or T cells enriched from blood (not recorded which). The sequence links TRBV28 to TRBJ1-5; TRBD1 could be the D gene, as 5 bases match. CDR3 region: CASSLAGLPQHF. The DNA is as follows: TGTGCCAGCAGTTTAGCAGGGCTACCCCAGCATTTT.